Shown below are 29 T cell receptor beta chains from a single sample sequenced in a study of blood T cell repertoires in COVID-19. Generated by immunoSEQ multiplex PCR, the TCRdb table keeps only in-frame clones and is missing some. The sample shows approximately 170,000 clones, around 82% of them seen only once. The source material was peripheral blood. The source is a man older than 75 with COVID-19, enrolled during active disease.

The chain uses TRBV10-3 and TRBJ1-2; 9 positions match TRBD1. The CDR3 sequence is 13 residues long. CDR1 and CDR2 (germline): ENHRY, SYGVKD. Losses at the gene ends were 11 bases for V and 2 bases for J; bases not matched to a gene: 6. The CDR3 DNA reads as TGTGCCGCACAGGGGGCAGTAAACTATGGCTACACCTTC. Its translation is CAAQGAVNYGYTF.

This chain links TRBV7-8 with TRBJ2-3; 12 bases fit TRBD2. In germline, CDR1 is SGHVS, CDR2 FQNEAQ. Trimming at V came to 7 bases and at J to 4 bases, leaving 9 bases not matched to a gene. The CDR3 has 16 residues. The CDR3 sequence is CASTVSTSGGSDTQYF. DNA of the CDR3: TGTGCCAGCACCGTATCGACTAGCGGGGGATCAGATACGCAGTATTTT.

The V gene is TRBV28, the J gene TRBJ1-4; 8 bases fit TRBD1. The CDR3 runs to 18 residues. The V gene's germline CDR1 is MDHEN and CDR2 SYDVKM. V lost 5 bases, J lost 14 bases, and 25 bases stayed unmatched. The CDR3 loop reads CASSPRRAIQGGLINLFF. CDR3 DNA: TGTGCCAGCAGTCCCCGTCGTGCGATACAGGGGGGGTTAATTAATCTGTTTTTT.

In its sample, this clone was seen a few times. The gene calls are TRBV28 and TRBJ1-5; TRBD1 agrees at 9 bases. The CDR3 covers 15 residues. Unmatched junction bases numbered 9, after V lost 8 bases and J lost 4 bases. Germline loops: CDR1 MDHEN, CDR2 SYDVKM. In DNA, the CDR3 is TGTGCCAGCTCTACGGCCGGACAGGGGAATCAGCCCCAGCATTTT. Translation: CASSTAGQGNQPQHF.

The genes are TRBV7-2 and TRBJ1-2; 8 nucleotides line up with TRBD1. This CDR3 is built from 14 residues. J gave up 2 bases and V 1 base, and 0 bases lay outside the gene matches. Per the germline V gene, CDR1 is SGHTA and CDR2 is FQGNSA. The CDR3 DNA sequence: TGTGCCAGCAGCTTAGGACAGGGGAACTATGGCTACACCTTC. Translating it yields CASSLGQGNYGYTF.

The CDR3 nucleotides read TGTGCCAGCAGCTTTTTTCTGGACAGGGGGCGGGAGCAGTTCTTC. It is translated as CASSFFLDRGREQFF. This chain links TRBV5-8 with TRBJ2-1, with 11 nucleotides matching TRBD1. V gave up 2 bases and J gave up 10 bases; unmatched junction bases: 8. The germline V gene has CDR1 SGHTS and CDR2 YDEGEE. The CDR3 has 15 amino acids.

The chain links TRBV11-1 to TRBJ2-1; 11 positions match TRBD2. The CDR3 loop spans 15 amino acids. V was clipped by 5 bases and J by 5 bases; unmatched bases: 5. From germline, CDR1 is SGHAT and CDR2 FQDESV (reference sequence). The CDR3 is CASSPTSGGHNEQFF. The DNA of the CDR3 is TGTGCCAGCAGCCCTACTAGCGGGGGACACAATGAGCAGTTCTTC.

This chain uses TRBV2 with TRBJ1-6; the D is unclear. The CDR3 contains 13 residues. Trimming stripped 2 bases from V and 11 bases from J, with 10 bases between. Per the germline V gene, CDR1 is SNHLY and CDR2 is FYNNEI. CDR3 bases: TGTGCCAGCAGTGAAAACGGGAGGGCACCCCTCCACTTT. Protein: CASSENGRAPLHF.

The chain uses TRBV15 and TRBJ2-1, with 7 bases identical to TRBD2. Germline values: CDR1 LNHNV, CDR2 YYDKDF (reference sequence). Unmatched junction bases numbered 3, after V lost 3 bases and J lost 4 bases. This CDR3 comprises 14 residues. CDR3 sequence (DNA): TGTGCCACCAGCAGGGGGCGGGAGTACAATGAGCAGTTCTTC. This sequence encodes CATSRGREYNEQFF. Full variable domain (remainder filled in from reference TRBV15 and TRBJ2-1): DAMVIQNPRYQVTQFGKPVTLSCSQTLNHNVMYWYQQKSSQAPKLLFHYYDKDFNNEADTPDNFQSRRPNTSFCFLDIRSPGLGDTAMYLCATSRGREYNEQFFGPGTRLTVL.

The chain couples TRBV28 to TRBJ2-2; 10 positions match TRBD2. V shed 6 bases, J shed 2 bases, and the junction held 3 bases outside the gene matches. This CDR3 comprises 15 residues. Germline V lookup: CDR1 MDHEN, CDR2 SYDVKM. The CDR3 DNA sequence: TGTGCCAGCAGCACACTAGCGGGAAACACCGGGGAGCTGTTTTTT. Translating gives CASSTLAGNTGELFF.

The chain is built from TRBV2 and TRBJ1-1; D call uncertain. The V end was cut by 6 bases, the J end by 6 bases, with 11 bases between. The germline gives CDR1 SNHLY, CDR2 FYNNEI. The CDR3 runs 12 residues. Here the CDR3 DNA reads TGTGCCAGCAGCCGGCAGGTGGCTGAAGCTTTCTTT. It is translated as CASSRQVAEAFF. Full variable domain (remainder filled in from reference TRBV2 and TRBJ1-1): EPEVTQTPSHQVTQMGQEVILRCVPISNHLYFYWYRQILGQKVEFLVSFYNNEISEKSEIFDDQFSVERPDGSNFTLKIRSTKLEDSAMYFCASSRQVAEAFFGQGTRLTVV.

This clone has only one observation. The CDR3 bases are TGTGCCAGCAACTGGGGGCCCACTGGAAACACCATATATTTT. Its translation is CASNWGPTGNTIYF. The genes are TRBV28 and TRBJ1-3; tentative D call: TRBD1 (6 bases). CDR3 length equals 14 residues. Germline V gives CDR1 MDHEN, CDR2 SYDVKM. Trimming left V 7 bases short and J 2 bases short, with 12 bases between.

This chain uses TRBV10-3 with TRBJ1-1; 7 bases map to TRBD1. J lost 4 bases, V lost 10 bases, and 12 bases had no gene match. CDR1 is ENHRY and CDR2 is SYGVKD in the germline V gene. The CDR3 extends over 14 amino acids. Here the CDR3 reads CATVAGGKVTEAFF. As DNA, the CDR3 is TGTGCCACGGTGGCAGGGGGGAAAGTCACTGAAGCTTTCTTT.

This clone was seen a single time. The J gene is TRBJ2-5, the V gene TRBV7-3; possible D gene TRBD2, 5 bases. The length of the CDR3 is 16 residues. Germline-derived CDR1 and CDR2 are SGHTA and FQGTGA. The ends were cut back, 2 bases at V and 0 bases at J, with 13 bases in the middle. CDR3: CASSLAGPSYQETQYF. CDR3 nucleotides: TGTGCCAGCAGCTTAGCGGGTCCCTCGTACCAAGAGACCCAGTACTTC.

The J gene is TRBJ2-1, the V gene TRBV28, with 10 bases matching TRBD2. The CDR3 is 14 amino acids. The V and J ends lost 8 bases and 6 bases, in that order; junction bases with no gene match: 7. CDR1 is MDHEN, CDR2 SYDVKM, per germline. The CDR3 here is CASRYSGGRNEQFF. For the CDR3, the DNA is TGTGCCAGCCGTTATAGCGGGGGGCGCAATGAGCAGTTCTTC. The variable domain in full, with the rest retrieved from reference TRBV28 and TRBJ2-1, is DVKVTQSSRYLVKRTGEKVFLECVQDMDHENMFWYRQDPGLGLRLIYFSYDVKMKEKGDIPEGYSVSREKKERFSLILESASTNQTSMYLCASRYSGGRNEQFFGPGTRLTVL.

This chain links TRBV18 with TRBJ2-7; TRBD1 might be the D (6 bases). From germline, CDR1 is KGHSH and CDR2 LQKENI. The CDR3 contains 14 residues. V was trimmed by 0 bases and J by 7 bases, leaving 13 bases between them. The CDR3 DNA reads TGTGCCAGCTCACCACCTTCCAGGGGAGAGGAGCAGTACTTC. Its translation is CASSPPSRGEEQYF.

This chain joins TRBV5-1 and TRBJ2-1; 9 nucleotides match TRBD2. This CDR3 has 16 residues. V lost 4 bases to trimming and J lost 1 base; unmatched junction nucleotides: 6. CDR1 and CDR2 (germline): SGHRS, YFSETQ. The CDR3 here is CASSPREGGSYNEQFF. The CDR3 nucleotides read TGCGCCAGCAGCCCGCGGGAGGGGGGGTCCTACAATGAGCAGTTCTTC.

This chain uses TRBV14 with TRBJ2-1, with 10 bases aligning to TRBD1. The ends lost 6 bases at V and 15 bases at J; junction bases unmatched: 14. Germline values: CDR1 SGHDN, CDR2 FVKESK. The CDR3 has 14 amino acids. CDR3 in DNA: TGTGCCAGCAGAAAAACTATAGGACAGGGGGTTCCGTTCTTC. Translation gives CASRKTIGQGVPFF. Filled out from reference TRBV14 and TRBJ2-1, the complete variable domain reads EAGVTQFPSHSVIEKGQTVTLRCDPISGHDNLYWYRRVMGKEIKFLLHFVKESKQDESGMPNNRFLAERTGGTYSTLKVQPAELEDSGVYFCASRKTIGQGVPFFGPGTRLTVL.

J is TRBJ1-6 and V is TRBV7-8; 8 positions agree with TRBD1. Germline V gene data show CDR1 as SGHVS and CDR2 as FQNEAQ. J was trimmed by 5 bases and V by 5 bases; bases with no gene match: 5. The CDR3 is 15 amino acids. The DNA for the CDR3 is TGTGCCAGCAGCGCGGGGGACAGGCATAATTCACCCCTCCACTTT. Translating gives CASSAGDRHNSPLHF. Together with reference TRBV7-8 and TRBJ1-6, the CDR3 gives the full variable domain: GAGVSQSPRYKVAKRGQDVALRCDPISGHVSLFWYQQALGQGPEFLTYFQNEAQLDKSGLPSDRFFAERPEGSVSTLKIQRTQQEDSAVYLCASSAGDRHNSPLHFGNGTRLTVT.

The chain carries TRBV5-1 and TRBJ1-6; TRBD1 agrees at 8 bases. The CDR3 totals 18 residues. The germline CDR1 and CDR2 sequences are SGHRS and YFSETQ. With 0 bases clipped from V and 0 bases from J, the junction kept 5 bases outside the gene matches. This CDR3 is CASSLAGQGLSYNSPLHF. CDR3 coding DNA: TGCGCCAGCAGCTTGGCCGGACAGGGCCTCTCCTATAATTCACCCCTCCACTTT.

The table lists this clone with a count of one. For the CDR3, the DNA is TGTGCCACCAGCTCCCGGACAGAACTTGGAAACACCATATATTTT. The encoded protein is CATSSRTELGNTIYF. The J gene is TRBJ1-3, the V gene TRBV15; D is perhaps TRBD1 (6 bases). The V end lost 5 bases, the J end lost 3 bases, and 14 bases lay between the germline ends. Per germline, CDR1 LNHNV and CDR2 YYDKDF (reference sequence). This CDR3 contains 15 residues. The whole variable domain, filled in from reference TRBV15 and TRBJ1-3, reads DAMVIQNPRYQVTQFGKPVTLSCSQTLNHNVMYWYQQKSSQAPKLLFHYYDKDFNNEADTPDNFQSRRPNTSFCFLDIRSPGLGDTAMYLCATSSRTELGNTIYFGEGSWLTVV.

J is TRBJ1-3 and V is TRBV7-3; D unresolved. V was trimmed by 2 bases and J by 3 bases, leaving 8 bases between them. CDR1 and CDR2 from the germline V gene are SGHTA and FQGTGA. The CDR3 is 14 amino acids. Here the CDR3 DNA reads TGTGCCAGCAGCTTAGGAGGGAATGGAAACACCATATATTTT. Its protein is CASSLGGNGNTIYF.

V and J are TRBV11-2 and TRBJ2-7; TRBD1 aligns across 8 bases. The trim removed 2 bases at V and 1 base at J, leaving 4 bases unmatched. Germline loops: CDR1 SGHAT, CDR2 FQNNGV. This CDR3 comprises 15 residues. The CDR3, as DNA: TGTGCCAGCAGCTTATCGACAGGGGCTTCCTACGAGCAGTACTTC. Its protein is CASSLSTGASYEQYF.

The rearrangement links TRBV7-3 to TRBJ1-1; the D is unclear. Germline V lookup: CDR1 SGHTA, CDR2 FQGTGA. The CDR3 length is 13 residues. Deletions cut 2 bases from V and 5 bases from J, with 9 bases between. Here the CDR3 reads CASSLSRQTEAFF. In nucleotides, the CDR3 is TGTGCCAGCAGCTTATCTCGTCAGACTGAAGCTTTCTTT.

V gene TRBV6-5 combines with J gene TRBJ1-2, with TRBD1 matching 8 bases. The CDR3 length is 12 residues. Looked up from germline, CDR1 is MNHEY and CDR2 is SVGAGI. With 6 bases clipped from V and 3 bases from J, the junction kept 0 bases outside the gene matches. The CDR3 DNA reads as TGTGCCAGCAGGACAGGGGACTATGGCTACACCTTC. Its translation is CASRTGDYGYTF.

The chain has TRBV6-6 and TRBJ2-1; D possibly corresponds to TRBD1 (6 bases). V lost 5 bases to trimming and J lost 6 bases, with 11 bases between them. The germline gives CDR1 MNHNY, CDR2 SVGAGI (reference sequence). This CDR3 is 13 amino acids long. The CDR3 DNA is TGTGCCAGCAGTACCGGGACACTCAATGAGCAGTTCTTC. Protein sequence: CASSTGTLNEQFF.

The chain employs TRBV5-6 and TRBJ1-5, with TRBD1 as a possible D gene (6 bases). V was trimmed by 3 bases and J by 4 bases, leaving 14 bases between them. CDR1 and CDR2 (germline): SGHDT, YYEEEE. The CDR3 spans 15 residues. CDR3 sequence (DNA): TGTGCCAGCAGCTCACAGGGCCCAAAAAATCAGCCCCAGCATTTT. This sequence encodes CASSSQGPKNQPQHF. The full variable domain, rest sourced from reference TRBV5-6 and TRBJ1-5, is DAGVTQSPTHLIKTRGQQVTLRCSPKSGHDTVSWYQQALGQGPQFIFQYYEEEERQRGNFPDRFSGHQFPNYSSELNVNALLLGDSALYLCASSSQGPKNQPQHFGDGTRLSIL.

In its sample, this clone was seen once. The V gene is TRBV7-3, the J gene TRBJ2-2; the D gene is possibly TRBD1 (6 bases). The germline CDR1 and CDR2 sequences are SGHTA and FQGTGA. CDR3 length: 15 amino acids. Trimming left V 4 bases short and J 5 bases short, with 14 bases between. CDR3 in DNA: TGTGCCAGCAGCTCATCCTCAGGGGCAACCGGGGAGCTGTTTTTT. Translating gives CASSSSSGATGELFF.

The chain couples TRBV27 to TRBJ2-1; 8 nucleotides align to TRBD2. The CDR3 sequence is 15 residues long. Germline assignment: CDR1 MNHEY and CDR2 SMNVEV (reference sequence). V gave up 5 bases and J gave up 1 base; unmatched junction bases: 4. CDR3 residues: CASSLAGGSYNEQFF. CDR3 in DNA: TGTGCCAGCAGTCTGGCGGGGGGATCCTACAATGAGCAGTTCTTC.